The rows below give T cell receptor beta chains drawn from one sample of a study of cytomegalovirus exposure and HLA in healthy donors. The table came from immunoSEQ multiplex PCR; TCRdb's copy has only in-frame clones and leaves some out. The table includes under 55,000 clones, 72% detected once. Sequenced: PBMCs. The receptors stem from a woman between 45 and 60 years old in good health and CMV-seronegative. Each CDR3 is given without its conserved first and last residue.

j_gene,v_gene,CDR3aa
TRBJ2-2,TRBV7-2,ASSPGTSGGPNTGELF
TRBJ1-5,TRBV7-6,ASSLLKGDQPQH
TRBJ1-5,TRBV18,ASSPQTGNQPQH
TRBJ2-5,TRBV30,AWSGTTGETQY
NA,TRBV6-1,ASGRSGEYYEQY
TRBJ1-5,TRBV28,ASSVGHQYQPQH
TRBJ2-3,TRBV7-2,ASSQNGVRTDTQY
TRBJ1-4,TRBV5-8,ASSLGQGGEKLF
TRBJ2-7,TRBV28,ATATGAYEQY
TRBJ1-2,TRBV9,ASSVDTGSYGYT
TRBJ1-5,TRBV7-9,ASSATGGLWDQPQH
TRBJ2-5,TRBV30,AWRGTDQETQY
TRBJ1-3,TRBV5-4,ASSSDRVSGNTIY
TRBJ1-3,TRBV14,ASSSGGFSGNTIY
TRBJ2-1,TRBV7-7,ASSLGGVAYNEQF
TRBJ2-2,TRBV7-9,ASSQGYGELF
TRBJ2-7,TRBV7-2,ASSLDYSYEQY
TRBJ1-2,TRBV6-1,ALLWGDYGYT
TRBJ2-7,TRBV6-5,ASSLTVFYEQY
TRBJ2-5,TRBV28,ASSLRQETQY
TRBJ2-4,TRBV28,ASSFGTSIY
TRBJ2-5,TRBV5-1,ASSLVPTGGETQY
TRBJ2-3,TRBV7-2,ASTPPAGRWGNTQY
TRBJ2-5,TRBV7-7,ASGDRGLDQY
TRBJ2-7,TRBV5-4,ASSSGGNSYEQY
TRBJ1-4,TRBV7-3,ASSLRTGDEKLF
TRBJ2-7,TRBV4-3,ASSQERGTGDDEQY